These 10 T cell receptor beta chains originate from one sample sequenced in a study of blood T cell repertoires in COVID-19. Assay used: immunoSEQ multiplex PCR; TCRdb lists only in-frame clones, some missing. There are fewer than 250,000 clones in the sample; around 81% occur only once, and about 7% lies in the top ten. Sequencing used PBMCs or T cells enriched from blood (not recorded which). The receptors derive from a middle-aged woman with acute COVID-19.

The CDR3 nucleotides are TGCAGTGCTAGTTTTAGGGGGCAAAGCTATGGCTACACCTTC. Encoded protein: CSASFRGQSYGYTF. V usage is TRBV20-1 and J usage is TRBJ1-2; 7 nucleotides align to TRBD1. V dropped 3 bases and J dropped 4; count of bases not matched to a gene: 8. Germline loops: CDR1 DFQATT, CDR2 SNEGSKA (reference sequence). The CDR3 is made up of 14 amino acids.

The chain recombines TRBV28 with TRBJ1-1, with a tentative D call TRBD1 (6 bases). CDR1 and CDR2 (germline): MDHEN, SYDVKM. This CDR3 has 15 residues. Trimming took off 5 bases at V and 0 bases at J, with 13 bases between the two ends. This CDR3 reads CASSPRQALNTEAFF. As DNA, the CDR3 is TGTGCCAGCAGTCCCAGACAGGCCTTGAACACTGAAGCTTTCTTT.

V usage is TRBV7-8 and J usage is TRBJ2-7, with a weak D call TRBD1 (5 bases). The germline gives CDR1 SGHVS, CDR2 FQNEAQ. The V gene lost 3 bases and the J gene lost 6 bases, with 12 bases spanning the gap. The CDR3 contains 13 residues. This CDR3 reads CASSLSRGSEQYF. CDR3 sequence (DNA): TGTGCCAGCAGCTTGTCAAGGGGAAGCGAGCAGTACTTC.

This chain uses TRBV24-1 with TRBJ2-3, with 16 bases aligning to TRBD2. V gave up 3 bases and J gave up 5 bases; unmatched junction bases: 4. CDR1 is KGHDR, CDR2 SFDVKD, per germline. This CDR3 contains 17 residues. CDR3 loop: CATSDPGTSGRGDTQYF. The CDR3 region has the DNA TGTGCCACCAGTGATCCCGGGACTAGCGGGAGGGGAGATACGCAGTATTTT.

The chain combines TRBV18 with TRBJ1-1; possibly TRBD1 for D (6 bases). CDR3 length: 14 amino acids. Trimming left V 2 bases short and J 1 base short, with 8 bases between. Germline-derived CDR1 and CDR2 are KGHSH and LQKENI. The CDR3: CASSPGGGNTEAFF. DNA of the CDR3: TGTGCCAGCTCACCAGGGGGCGGGAACACTGAAGCTTTCTTT.

The CDR3 DNA follows: TGTGCCAGCAGCCTTAGCGGGAGGGCCGGGGATACGCAGTATTTT. Translation: CASSLSGRAGDTQYF. The rearrangement links TRBV5-8 to TRBJ2-3, with 11 bases aligning to TRBD2. Unmatched junction bases numbered 7, after V lost 4 bases and J lost 6 bases. CDR1 and CDR2 from the germline V gene are SGHTS and YDEGEE. The CDR3 consists of 15 residues.

This chain connects TRBV5-4 to TRBJ1-2, with 8 bases aligning to TRBD1. From germline, CDR1 is SGHNT and CDR2 YYREEE (reference sequence). V shed 4 bases, J shed 5 bases, and the junction held 10 bases outside the gene matches. This CDR3 contains 15 residues. The CDR3 loop reads CASSPLAGTGYGYTF. The CDR3 region has the DNA TGTGCCAGCAGCCCCCTTGCCGGGACAGGATATGGCTACACCTTC.

The rearrangement uses TRBV18 and TRBJ1-1; TRBD1 matches at 7 bases. The V and J ends lost 6 bases and 5 bases, in that order; junction bases with no gene match: 6. CDR3 size: 13 residues. Germline lookup yields CDR1 KGHSH and CDR2 LQKENI. The chain's CDR3 is CASSSDRLTEAFF. The CDR3 DNA is TGTGCCAGCTCCTCGGACAGGTTAACTGAAGCTTTCTTT.

CDR3 in DNA: TGTGCCAGCAGTCCCGCTCAGGGACAGGGTAATCAGCCCCAGCATTTT. Translated, it gives CASSPAQGQGNQPQHF. This chain joins TRBV27 and TRBJ1-5; TRBD1 agrees at 9 bases. The length of the CDR3 is 16 residues. J was trimmed by 4 bases and V by 5 bases; bases with no gene match: 9. From germline, CDR1 is MNHEY and CDR2 SMNVEV (reference sequence).

This chain joins TRBV28 and TRBJ1-5, with 9 nucleotides matching TRBD1. V dropped 5 bases and J dropped 2; count of bases not matched to a gene: 7. The germline V gene has CDR1 MDHEN and CDR2 SYDVKM. The CDR3 runs to 16 residues. The CDR3 bases are TGTGCCAGCAGTAAACCGACAGGGGGAGGCAATCAGCCCCAGCATTTT. Translating it yields CASSKPTGGGNQPQHF. The complete variable domain, with remaining parts taken from reference TRBV28 and TRBJ1-5, reads DVKVTQSSRYLVKRTGEKVFLECVQDMDHENMFWYRQDPGLGLRLIYFSYDVKMKEKGDIPEGYSVSREKKERFSLILESASTNQTSMYLCASSKPTGGGNQPQHFGDGTRLSIL.